The 29 T cell receptor beta chains below all came from one sample that was sequenced in a study of vaccination and CD4 T cells after COVID-19. Noted treatment: roughly 11-day PBMC culture with coronavirus spike peptide pools or control peptides (ViraFEST assay). Researchers collected the unexposed donor's CD4+ T cells before the COVID-19 pandemic (2011-2018). Their antigen targets remain unknown. The Oncomine TCR Beta short-read assay was applied to DNA of cultured CD4+ T cells. TCRdb processed the PCR reads anew with MiXCR; each CDR3 protein has one entry. The sample lists about 1,900 distinct CDR3 sequences; 15% were seen once. The source material was CD4+ T cells from blood, cultured in vitro. These receptor sequences come from a human donor in good health.

This clonotype is termed medium-sized. The chain couples TRBV6-5 to TRBJ1-2; D is unclear. The germline gives CDR1 MNHEY, CDR2 SVGAGI. CDR3 length equals 16 residues. V was cut by 0 bases and J by 5 bases, with 16 bases left in between. This chain's CDR3 is CASSYSLTAGIYGYTF. In DNA, the CDR3 is TGTGCCAGCAGTTACTCCCTCACCGCCGGGATTTATGGCTACACCTTC.

This chain joins TRBV3-1 and TRBJ1-2; no clear D. Between the trimmed V and J ends, which lost 3 bases and 8 bases, there was a span of 16 bases. This CDR3 region has 14 residues. The V gene's germline CDR1 is LGHDT and CDR2 YNNKEL (reference sequence). CDR3 sequence reads: CASSHPTPQTGYTF. The CDR3 DNA is TGTGCCAGCAGCCACCCCACCCCCCAAACCGGCTACACCTTC.

Notes on this clonotype: One junction end disagrees with the germline gene, perhaps due to a read error. The chain has TRBV5-6 and TRBJ2-3, with D uncertain. The V gene's germline CDR1 is SGHDT and CDR2 YYEEEE. The CDR3 runs to 13 residues. The CDR3 spells CASSSLVTDTQNF. CDR3 sequence (DNA): TGTGCCAGCAGCTCGTTGGTTACAGATACGCAGAATTTT.

V is TRBV9 and J is TRBJ2-3; 7 nucleotides align to TRBD2. This CDR3 comprises 14 residues. V was clipped by 0 bases and J by 5 bases; unmatched bases: 3. The germline CDR1 and CDR2 sequences are SGDLS and YYNGEE. CDR3 in DNA: TGTGCCAGCAGCGTAGATCTAGCGGAAGATACGCAGTATTTT. Its translation: CASSVDLAEDTQYF. The full variable domain, completed using reference TRBV9 and TRBJ2-3, is DSGVTQTPKHLITATGQRVTLRCSPRSGDLSVYWYQQSLDQGLQFLIQYYNGEERAKGNILERFSAQQFPDLHSELNLSSLELGDSALYFCASSVDLAEDTQYFGPGTRLTVL.

The genes are TRBV5-6 and TRBJ1-1; no reliable D call. The V end lost 1 base, the J end lost 5 bases, and 3 bases lay between the germline ends. Germline values: CDR1 SGHDT, CDR2 YYEEEE. The CDR3 extends over 11 amino acids. CDR3 in DNA: TGTGCCAGCAGCTTGTCGACTGAAGCTTTCTTT. This translates into CASSLSTEAFF. Together with reference TRBV5-6 and TRBJ1-1, the CDR3 gives the full variable domain: DAGVTQSPTHLIKTRGQQVTLRCSPKSGHDTVSWYQQALGQGPQFIFQYYEEEERQRGNFPDRFSGHQFPNYSSELNVNALLLGDSALYLCASSLSTEAFFGQGTRLTVV.

The chain uses TRBV10-2 and TRBJ1-2; 7 bases map to TRBD1. J gave up 4 bases and V 8 bases, and 7 bases lay outside the gene matches. CDR3 length equals 13 residues. CDR1 is WSHSY and CDR2 is SAAADI in the germline V gene. This CDR3 reads CASRERQGYGYTF. CDR3 bases: TGCGCCAGCCGGGAAAGACAGGGCTATGGCTACACCTTC.

This clonotype occurred a few times. This rearrangement joins TRBV5-1 to TRBJ2-2, with 10 nucleotides matching TRBD1. Per germline, CDR1 SGHRS and CDR2 YFSETQ. V was clipped by 3 bases and J by 4 bases; unmatched bases: 9. The CDR3 covers 17 residues. The CDR3 spells CASSYTPGQGPTGELFF. CDR3 DNA sequence: TGCGCCAGCAGCTACACACCGGGACAGGGGCCCACCGGGGAGCTGTTTTTT.

This clonotype rates as medium-sized. Written as DNA, the CDR3 is TGTGCCACCAGCACACTACCGGGACTAGCGATCAACTCCTACGAGCAGTACTTC. Protein product: CATSTLPGLAINSYEQYF. The genes are TRBV15 and TRBJ2-7, with 10 bases matching TRBD2. Germline-derived CDR1 and CDR2 are LNHNV and YYDKDF (reference sequence). CDR3 length equals 18 residues. V trimming: 4 bases; J trimming: 0 bases; junction bases outside the gene matches: 12.

This clonotype was seen only a few times. This CDR3 is CSARRGSLDEKLFF. For the CDR3, the DNA is TGCAGTGCTAGAAGGGGATCTTTGGATGAAAAACTGTTTTTT. V usage is TRBV20-1 and J usage is TRBJ1-4; TRBD1 is a possible D gene (5 bases). V gave up 2 bases and J gave up 6 bases, with 13 bases separating them. The germline gives CDR1 DFQATT, CDR2 SNEGSKA (reference sequence). The CDR3 covers 14 residues.

The J gene is TRBJ2-3, the V gene TRBV6-5; no clear D. CDR1 is MNHEY and CDR2 is SVGAGI in the germline V gene. Trimming cost V 3 bases and J 4 bases, with 14 bases left between them. The CDR3 is made up of 15 amino acids. CDR3 coding DNA: TGTGCCAGCAGTTATGGAAGGAGCCGGGCAGATACGCAGTATTTT. As protein: CASSYGRSRADTQYF.

About this clonotype: A much larger clonotype is one base distant, so this may be a read error. The genes are TRBV6-1 and TRBJ1-2; D gene uncertain. This CDR3 has 15 residues. Germline CDR1 MNHNS, CDR2 SASEGT. The CDR3 DNA is TGTGTCAGCAGTGAAGCTGCCAACGGTATCTATGGCTACACCTTC. This translates into CVSSEAANGIYGYTF.

The chain employs TRBV11-2 and TRBJ2-6; 7 bases map to TRBD2. Germline CDR1 reads SGHAT; CDR2 reads FQNNGV. With 11 bases clipped from V and 4 bases from J, the junction kept 11 bases outside the gene matches. There are 15 residues in the CDR3. CDR3 in amino acids: CAGRGRVDGANVLTF. The DNA of the CDR3 is TGTGCCGGACGGGGGAGGGTGGACGGGGCCAACGTCCTGACTTTC.

This clonotype qualifies as medium-sized. The genes are TRBV4-3 and TRBJ2-7; no definite D call. The CDR3 contains 16 residues. Germline V CDR1 and CDR2: LGHNA, YSLEER. The V end was cut by 1 base, the J end by 4 bases, with 17 bases between. The CDR3 spells CASSQGVGTIGYEQYF. DNA for the CDR3: TGCGCCAGCAGCCAAGGAGTCGGAACAATTGGTTACGAGCAGTACTTC.

By its share, this clonotype is medium-sized (0.01 to 0.1%). The rearrangement joins TRBV19 to TRBJ1-2, with TRBD1 as a possible D gene (5 bases). Germline V lookup: CDR1 LNHDA, CDR2 SQIVND (reference sequence). The CDR3 is 13 amino acids. Trimming took off 8 bases at V and 0 bases at J, with 10 bases between the two ends. The CDR3 region is CASGDRTNYGYTF. The CDR3 coding sequence is TGTGCCAGTGGCGACAGAACTAACTATGGCTACACCTTC. Using reference TRBV19 and TRBJ1-2 for the parts outside the CDR3, the full variable domain is DGGITQSPKYLFRKEGQNVTLSCEQNLNHDAMYWYRQDPGQGLRLIYYSQIVNDFQKGDIAEGYSVSREKKESFPLTVTSAQKNPTAFYLCASGDRTNYGYTFGSGTRLTVV.

The chain has TRBV5-1 and TRBJ2-3; possibly TRBD2 for D (5 bases). The CDR3 length is 15 residues. Germline V gene lookup returns CDR1 SGHRS and CDR2 YFSETQ. Trimming took 4 bases from V and 2 from J, leaving 14 bases between them. CDR3 in amino acids: CASSPGLTSTDTQYF. The CDR3 DNA sequence: TGCGCCAGCAGCCCCGGACTTACCTCCACAGATACGCAGTATTTT.

V is TRBV11-2 and J is TRBJ1-2; 7 nucleotides line up with TRBD1. The J segment lost 8 bases and the V segment lost 5 bases, leaving 8 bases of the junction unmatched. Germline V gene lookup returns CDR1 SGHAT and CDR2 FQNNGV. The CDR3 extends over 13 amino acids. The CDR3 here is CASSLTGFGGYTF. CDR3 in DNA: TGTGCCAGCAGCCTGACAGGGTTTGGGGGCTACACCTTC.

This clonotype is labeled medium-sized. V gene TRBV20-1 combines with J gene TRBJ2-2; 11 bases align to TRBD1. Unmatched junction bases numbered 9, after V lost 8 bases and J lost 7 bases. Germline V lookup: CDR1 DFQATT, CDR2 SNEGSKA (reference sequence). The length of the CDR3 is 14 residues. CDR3 amino acids: CSTQGQGANGELFF. The CDR3 DNA reads TGCAGTACTCAAGGACAGGGGGCTAACGGGGAGCTGTTTTTT.

The chain joins TRBV25-1 to TRBJ1-3; no clear D. This CDR3 is 17 amino acids long. Trimming removed 2 bases from V and 0 bases from J, with 14 bases in between. Germline CDR1 and CDR2: MGHDK and SYGVNS. The CDR3 loop reads CASSERGGSSSGNTIYF. The CDR3 coding sequence is TGTGCCAGCAGTGAAAGAGGAGGATCAAGCTCTGGAAACACCATATATTTT.

This clonotype was counted a few times. The chain is built from TRBV12-3 or TRBV12-4 and TRBJ2-1; D is unclear. V gave up 6 bases and J gave up 2 bases, with 5 bases separating them. The CDR3 is 12 residues long. Here the CDR3 reads CASSLTYNEQFF. The CDR3 region has the DNA TGTGCCAGCAGCCTGACCTACAATGAGCAGTTCTTC.

This clonotype is labeled medium-sized (0.01 to 0.1%). The rearrangement links TRBV2 to TRBJ2-5; TRBD2 matches at 10 bases. This CDR3 region has 15 residues. From germline, CDR1 is SNHLY and CDR2 FYNNEI. V shed 6 bases, J shed 5 bases, and the junction held 9 bases outside the gene matches. The CDR3 DNA reads TGTGCCAGCAGGGAACAGCGGGGGGGCCGGGAGACCCAGTACTTC. This encodes CASREQRGGRETQYF.

The V gene is TRBV6-5, the J gene TRBJ1-4; 9 positions match TRBD1. V shed 2 bases, J shed 8 bases, and the junction held 9 bases outside the gene matches. The CDR3 contains 16 residues. Germline V gene sequence: CDR1 MNHEY, CDR2 SVGAGI. The CDR3, as DNA: TGTGCCAGCAGTTACAGAGGACAGGGGATGAGCGAAAAACTGTTTTTT. This gives the protein CASSYRGQGMSEKLFF.

This clonotype was seen more than once but under ten times. This chain connects TRBV5-1 to TRBJ2-7; either TRBD1 or TRBD2 may supply D (5 bases each). Germline loops: CDR1 SGHRS, CDR2 YFSETQ. This CDR3 has 12 amino acids. Between the trimmed V and J ends, which lost 5 bases and 3 bases, there was a span of 9 bases. The CDR3 region is CASSQGDYEQYF. CDR3 nucleotide sequence: TGCGCCAGCAGTCAGGGAGACTACGAGCAGTACTTC.

The rearrangement links TRBV9 to TRBJ2-3; 7 bases agree with TRBD2. The germline V gene has CDR1 SGDLS and CDR2 YYNGEE. With 2 bases clipped from V and 2 bases from J, the junction kept 8 bases outside the gene matches. There are 16 residues in the CDR3. This CDR3 is CASSVGSGENTDTQYF. For the CDR3, the DNA is TGTGCCAGCAGCGTGGGAAGCGGGGAAAACACAGATACGCAGTATTTT.

The V call is TRBV30, the J call TRBJ2-6; no clear D. CDR1 is GTSNPN, CDR2 SVGIG, per germline (reference sequence). The CDR3 totals 14 residues. V dropped 4 bases and J dropped 0 bases, with 7 bases sitting between them. CDR3 sequence: CAWKAGSGANVLTF. As DNA, the CDR3 is TGTGCCTGGAAGGCTGGCTCTGGGGCCAACGTCCTGACTTTC.

This clonotype turned up a few times. The rearrangement uses TRBV9 and TRBJ1-6, with D hard to call. The CDR3 loop spans 15 amino acids. Trimming took off 0 bases at V and 10 bases at J, with 14 bases between the two ends. The germline CDR1 and CDR2 sequences are SGDLS and YYNGEE. The CDR3 sequence is CASSVATGRRSPLHF. The CDR3 bases are TGTGCCAGCAGCGTAGCTACGGGGAGACGGTCACCCCTCCACTTT.

This clonotype was found a few times. V is TRBV28 and J is TRBJ2-7, with D maybe TRBD2 (7 bases). The CDR3 is 14 amino acids. Germline V gene data show CDR1 as MDHEN and CDR2 as SYDVKM. V was trimmed by 7 bases and J by 6 bases, leaving 19 bases between them. This CDR3 is CASTVGGANGEQYF. The CDR3 DNA sequence: TGTGCCAGCACCGTAGGGGGGGCTAACGGCGAGCAGTACTTC.

In its sample, this clonotype ranks as medium-sized. The CDR3 here is CASSLRAGGETQYF. The CDR3 DNA sequence: TGTGCCAGCAGCTTACGGGCAGGGGGAGAGACCCAGTACTTC. The chain joins TRBV7-2 to TRBJ2-5; 7 nucleotides line up with TRBD1. CDR1 and CDR2 from the germline V gene are SGHTA and FQGNSA. The CDR3 is 14 amino acids. V shed 2 bases and J 4 bases; nucleotides not matched to a gene: 4.

This clonotype is deemed medium-sized. V usage is TRBV6-5 and J usage is TRBJ2-3; 9 bases align to TRBD1. The germline V gene has CDR1 MNHEY and CDR2 SVGAGI. There are 15 residues in the CDR3. The V and J ends lost 4 bases and 6 bases, in that order; junction bases with no gene match: 8. CDR3: CASSSATGGRDTQYF. The DNA for the CDR3 is TGTGCCAGCAGTTCCGCGACAGGGGGAAGGGATACGCAGTATTTT.

This clonotype is medium-sized. This chain joins TRBV10-2 and TRBJ2-4, with TRBD2 identical over 7 bases. Trimming at V came to 6 bases and at J to 8 bases, leaving 4 bases not matched to a gene. This CDR3 has 12 residues. CDR1 is WSHSY, CDR2 SAAADI, per germline. CDR3 in amino acids: CASRGGADIQYF. DNA of the CDR3: TGCGCCAGCAGGGGAGGGGCTGACATTCAGTACTTC.